This T cell receptor beta chain was identified in a study of T-cell memory formation after mild COVID-19. Study results and limitations: Clones that shrank (day 15 to 85) were balanced CD4/CD8, whereas later expanders leaned CD4+. Pre-infection memory held some responding clones, suggesting pre-existing cross-reactive T cells responded.

Constant-segment primers and 5'RACE yielded cDNA libraries for TCR alpha and TCR beta, each carrying sample barcodes and UMIs. In TCRdb, the 5' RACE reads were re-called with MiXCR into one record per CDR3 protein. This sample has roughly 120,000 distinct CDR3 sequences; 22% occur once, and the top ten carry under 50%. As for this clonotype: Its antigen is currently unknown.

V lost 6 bases and J lost 7; bases outside the gene matches: 8. Germline V gives CDR1 SEHNR, CDR2 FQNEAQ (reference sequence). There are 15 residues in the CDR3. The sequence was obtained from a man between 18 and 29 years old who had mild COVID-19 (a few samples of this study predate the infection). Cell type and time point are not known. V and J are TRBV7-9 and TRBJ1-5; the match to TRBD1 covers 11 bases. The source material was PBMCs or a T cell subset sorted from them (not recorded which). The CDR3 region has the DNA TGTGCCAGCAGTCCCGGACAGGGGGCTTGGCAGCCCCAGCATTTT. Its translation is CASSPGQGAWQPQHF. Based on the CDR3 plus reference TRBV7-9 and TRBJ1-5, the full variable domain is DTGVSQNPRHKITKRGQNVTFRCDPISEHNRLYWYRQTLGQGPEFLTYFQNEAQLEKSRLLSDRFSAERPKGSFSTLEIQRTEQGDSAMYLCASSPGQGAWQPQHFGDGTRLSIL.